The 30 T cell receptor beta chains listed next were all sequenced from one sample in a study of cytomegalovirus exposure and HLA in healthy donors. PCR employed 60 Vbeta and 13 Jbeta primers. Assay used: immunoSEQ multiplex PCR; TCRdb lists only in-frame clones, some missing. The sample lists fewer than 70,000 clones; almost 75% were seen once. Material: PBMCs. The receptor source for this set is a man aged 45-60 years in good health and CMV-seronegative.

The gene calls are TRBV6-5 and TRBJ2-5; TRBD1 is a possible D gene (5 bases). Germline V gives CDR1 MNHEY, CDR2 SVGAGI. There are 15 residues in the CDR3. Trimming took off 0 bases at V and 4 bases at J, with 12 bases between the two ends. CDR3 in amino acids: CASSYSVGVGETQYF. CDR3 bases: TGTGCCAGCAGTTACTCGGTAGGGGTCGGAGAGACCCAGTACTTC.

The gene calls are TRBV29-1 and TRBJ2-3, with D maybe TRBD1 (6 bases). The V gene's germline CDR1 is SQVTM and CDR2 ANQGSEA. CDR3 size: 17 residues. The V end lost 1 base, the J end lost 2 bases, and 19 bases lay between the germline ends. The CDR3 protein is CSVEAGDRGPVTDTQYF. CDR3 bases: TGCAGCGTTGAAGCAGGGGACCGGGGTCCGGTCACAGATACGCAGTATTTT.

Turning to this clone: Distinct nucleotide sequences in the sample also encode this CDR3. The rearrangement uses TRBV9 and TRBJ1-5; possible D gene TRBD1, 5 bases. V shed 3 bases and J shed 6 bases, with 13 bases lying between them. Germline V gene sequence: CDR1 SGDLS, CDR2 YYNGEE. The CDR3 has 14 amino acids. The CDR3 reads CASSAVREGQPQHF. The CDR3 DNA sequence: TGTGCCAGCAGCGCCGTCAGGGAGGGTCAGCCCCAGCATTTT. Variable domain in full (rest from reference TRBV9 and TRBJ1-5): DSGVTQTPKHLITATGQRVTLRCSPRSGDLSVYWYQQSLDQGLQFLIQYYNGEERAKGNILERFSAQQFPDLHSELNLSSLELGDSALYFCASSAVREGQPQHFGDGTRLSIL.

The CDR3 is CASSLTGRYSPLHF. The DNA for the CDR3 is TGTGCCAGCAGTTTAACAGGGCGGTATTCACCCCTCCACTTT. The rearrangement uses TRBV28 and TRBJ1-6; D may be TRBD1 (6 bases). The CDR3 runs to 14 residues. Germline assignment: CDR1 MDHEN and CDR2 SYDVKM. The V and J ends lost 2 bases and 8 bases respectively, with 10 bases between them.

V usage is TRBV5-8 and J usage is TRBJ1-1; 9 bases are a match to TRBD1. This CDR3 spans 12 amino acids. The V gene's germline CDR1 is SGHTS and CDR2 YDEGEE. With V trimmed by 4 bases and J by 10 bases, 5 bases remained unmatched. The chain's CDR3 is CASSRGQGRAFF. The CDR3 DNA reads TGTGCCAGCAGCCGGGGACAGGGACGAGCTTTCTTT.

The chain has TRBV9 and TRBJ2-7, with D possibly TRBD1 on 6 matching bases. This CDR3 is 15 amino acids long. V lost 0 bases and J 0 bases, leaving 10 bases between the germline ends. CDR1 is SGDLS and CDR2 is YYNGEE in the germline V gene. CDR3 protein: CASSVGTVSSYEQYF. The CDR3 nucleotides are TGTGCCAGCAGCGTAGGGACAGTAAGCTCCTACGAGCAGTACTTC.

The CDR3 spells CASREGAWGNTEAFF. CDR3 sequence (DNA): TGTGCCAGCAGGGAGGGGGCGTGGGGGAACACTGAAGCTTTCTTT. The chain employs TRBV2 and TRBJ1-1; 7 bases line up with TRBD1. With V trimmed by 6 bases and J by 1 base, 8 bases remained unmatched. Germline CDR1 and CDR2: SNHLY and FYNNEI. The CDR3 spans 15 residues.

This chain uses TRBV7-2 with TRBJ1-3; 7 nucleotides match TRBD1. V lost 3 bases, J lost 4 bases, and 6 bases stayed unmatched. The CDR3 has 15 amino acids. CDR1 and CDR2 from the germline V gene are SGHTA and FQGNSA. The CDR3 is CASSFRGSQGNTIYF. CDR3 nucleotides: TGTGCCAGCAGCTTCAGGGGGTCACAAGGAAACACCATATATTTT.

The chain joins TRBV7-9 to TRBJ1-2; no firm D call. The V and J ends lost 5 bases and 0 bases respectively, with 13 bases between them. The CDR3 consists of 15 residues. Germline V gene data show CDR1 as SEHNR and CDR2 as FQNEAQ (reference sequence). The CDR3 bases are TGTGCCAGCAGCAGAGGGCACGGAGCTAACTATGGCTACACCTTC. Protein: CASSRGHGANYGYTF.

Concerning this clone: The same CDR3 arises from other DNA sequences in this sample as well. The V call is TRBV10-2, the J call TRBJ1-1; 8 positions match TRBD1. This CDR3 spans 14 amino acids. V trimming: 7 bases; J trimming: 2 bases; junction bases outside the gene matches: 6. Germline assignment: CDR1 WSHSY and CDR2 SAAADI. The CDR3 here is CASTPGGLNTEAFF. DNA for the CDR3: TGCGCCAGCACCCCAGGGGGCCTTAACACTGAAGCTTTCTTT.

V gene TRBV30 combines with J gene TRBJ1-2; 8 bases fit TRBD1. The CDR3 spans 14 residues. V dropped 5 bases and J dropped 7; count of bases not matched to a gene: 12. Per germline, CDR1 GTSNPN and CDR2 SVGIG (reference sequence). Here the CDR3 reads CAWLRQGPLSGYTF. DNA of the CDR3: TGTGCCTGGTTAAGACAGGGGCCACTGTCTGGCTACACCTTC.

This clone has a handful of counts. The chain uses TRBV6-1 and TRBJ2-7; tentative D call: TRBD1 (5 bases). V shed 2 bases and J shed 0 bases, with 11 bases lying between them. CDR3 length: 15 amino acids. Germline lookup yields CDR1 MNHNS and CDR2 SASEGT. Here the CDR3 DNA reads TGTGCCAGCAGTGAAACACAGGCTAGCTCCTACGAGCAGTACTTC. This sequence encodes CASSETQASSYEQYF.

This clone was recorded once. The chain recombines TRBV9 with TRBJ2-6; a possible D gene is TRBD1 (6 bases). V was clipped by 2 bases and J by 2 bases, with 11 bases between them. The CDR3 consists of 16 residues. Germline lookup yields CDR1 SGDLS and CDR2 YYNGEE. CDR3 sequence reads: CASSVNRATGANVLTF. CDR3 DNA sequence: TGTGCCAGCAGCGTTAACAGGGCCACTGGGGCCAACGTCCTGACTTTC.

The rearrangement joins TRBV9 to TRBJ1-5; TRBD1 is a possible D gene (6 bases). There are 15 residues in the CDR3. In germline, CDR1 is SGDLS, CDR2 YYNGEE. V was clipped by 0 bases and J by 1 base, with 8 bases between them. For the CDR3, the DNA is TGTGCCAGCAGCGTAGAGGGGGGGAGCAATCAGCCCCAGCATTTT. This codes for CASSVEGGSNQPQHF.

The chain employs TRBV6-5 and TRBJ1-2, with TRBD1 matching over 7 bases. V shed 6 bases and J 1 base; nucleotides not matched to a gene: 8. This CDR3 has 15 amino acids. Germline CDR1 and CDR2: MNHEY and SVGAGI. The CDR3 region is CASSRTGGSNYGYTF. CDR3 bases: TGTGCCAGCAGCCGGACAGGAGGTAGTAACTATGGCTACACCTTC.

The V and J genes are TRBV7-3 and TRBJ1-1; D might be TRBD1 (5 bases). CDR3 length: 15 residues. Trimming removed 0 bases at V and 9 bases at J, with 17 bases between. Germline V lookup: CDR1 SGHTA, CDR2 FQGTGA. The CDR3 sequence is CASSLTPNVGAKAFF. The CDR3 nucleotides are TGTGCCAGCAGCTTAACCCCCAATGTAGGGGCTAAAGCTTTCTTT.

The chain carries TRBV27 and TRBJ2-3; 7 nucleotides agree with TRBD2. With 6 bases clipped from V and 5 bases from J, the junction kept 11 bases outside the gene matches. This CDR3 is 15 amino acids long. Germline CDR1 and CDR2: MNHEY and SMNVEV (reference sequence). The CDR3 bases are TGTGCCAGCAGGCCGCGGGGGATCAGCGGAGATACGCAGTATTTT. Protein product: CASRPRGISGDTQYF.

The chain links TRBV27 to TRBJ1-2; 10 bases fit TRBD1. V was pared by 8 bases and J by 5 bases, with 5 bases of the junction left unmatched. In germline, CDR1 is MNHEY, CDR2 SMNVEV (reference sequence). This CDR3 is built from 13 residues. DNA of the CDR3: TGTGCCAGCCGACAGGGGGCGACGTATGGCTACACCTTC. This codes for CASRQGATYGYTF.

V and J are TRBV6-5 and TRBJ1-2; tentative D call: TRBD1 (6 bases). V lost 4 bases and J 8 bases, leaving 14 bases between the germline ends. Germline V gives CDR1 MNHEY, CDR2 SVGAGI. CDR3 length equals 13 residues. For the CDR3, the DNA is TGTGCCAGCAGTTCGTCCAGGGGACGGGGCTACACCTTC. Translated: CASSSSRGRGYTF.

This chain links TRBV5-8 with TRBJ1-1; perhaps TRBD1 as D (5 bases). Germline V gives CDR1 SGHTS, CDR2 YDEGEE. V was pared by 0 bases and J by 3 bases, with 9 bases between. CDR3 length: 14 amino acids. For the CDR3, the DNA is TGTGCCAGCAGCTTGGGGGTCAGGGACACTGAAGCTTTCTTT. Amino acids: CASSLGVRDTEAFF.

CDR3 coding DNA: TGTGCCAGCAGCTTACGGGAGAAAGAGACCCAGTACTTC. As protein: CASSLREKETQYF. The V call is TRBV7-3, the J call TRBJ2-5; perhaps TRBD2 as D (6 bases). V lost 2 bases and J 3 bases, leaving 7 bases between the germline ends. The CDR3 consists of 13 residues. Germline V CDR1 and CDR2: SGHTA, FQGTGA.

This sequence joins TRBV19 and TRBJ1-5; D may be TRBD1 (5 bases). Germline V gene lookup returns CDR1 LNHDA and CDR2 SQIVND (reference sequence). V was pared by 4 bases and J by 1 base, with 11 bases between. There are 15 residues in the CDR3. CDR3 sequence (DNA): TGTGCCAGTAGTAATAGGACACGGAGCAATCAGCCCCAGCATTTT. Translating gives CASSNRTRSNQPQHF.

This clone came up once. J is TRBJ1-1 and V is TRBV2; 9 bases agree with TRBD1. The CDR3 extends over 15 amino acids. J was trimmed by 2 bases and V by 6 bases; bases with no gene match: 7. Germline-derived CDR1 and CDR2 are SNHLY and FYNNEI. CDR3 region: CASRSQGAVNTEAFF. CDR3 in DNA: TGTGCCAGCAGGTCACAGGGGGCAGTAAACACTGAAGCTTTCTTT. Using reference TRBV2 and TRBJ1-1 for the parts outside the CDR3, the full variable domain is EPEVTQTPSHQVTQMGQEVILRCVPISNHLYFYWYRQILGQKVEFLVSFYNNEISEKSEIFDDQFSVERPDGSNFTLKIRSTKLEDSAMYFCASRSQGAVNTEAFFGQGTRLTVV.

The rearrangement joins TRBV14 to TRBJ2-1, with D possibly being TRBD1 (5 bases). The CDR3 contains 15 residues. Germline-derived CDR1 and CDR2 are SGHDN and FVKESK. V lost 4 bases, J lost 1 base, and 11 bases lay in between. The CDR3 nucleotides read TGTGCCAGCAGCCCCAGGGTGAAATCCTACAATGAGCAGTTCTTC. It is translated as CASSPRVKSYNEQFF.

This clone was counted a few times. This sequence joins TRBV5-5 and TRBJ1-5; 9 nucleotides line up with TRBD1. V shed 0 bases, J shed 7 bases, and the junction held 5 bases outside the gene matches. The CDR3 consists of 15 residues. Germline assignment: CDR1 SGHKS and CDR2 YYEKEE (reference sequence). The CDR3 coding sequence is TGTGCCAGCAGCTTGGACGGGACAGGGTACCAGCCCCAGCATTTT. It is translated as CASSLDGTGYQPQHF.

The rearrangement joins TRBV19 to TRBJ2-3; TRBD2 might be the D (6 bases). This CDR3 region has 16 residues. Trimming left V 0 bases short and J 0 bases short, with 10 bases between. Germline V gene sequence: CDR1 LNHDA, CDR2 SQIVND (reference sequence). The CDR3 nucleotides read TGTGCCAGTAGTATAGATGGCGGGATTAGCACAGATACGCAGTATTTT. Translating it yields CASSIDGGISTDTQYF.

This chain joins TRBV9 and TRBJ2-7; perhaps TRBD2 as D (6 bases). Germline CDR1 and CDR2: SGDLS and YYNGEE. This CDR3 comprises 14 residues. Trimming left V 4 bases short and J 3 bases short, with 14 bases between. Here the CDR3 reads CASSSRDWNYEQYF. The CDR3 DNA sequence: TGTGCCAGCAGCTCTAGGGACTGGAACTACGAGCAGTACTTC.

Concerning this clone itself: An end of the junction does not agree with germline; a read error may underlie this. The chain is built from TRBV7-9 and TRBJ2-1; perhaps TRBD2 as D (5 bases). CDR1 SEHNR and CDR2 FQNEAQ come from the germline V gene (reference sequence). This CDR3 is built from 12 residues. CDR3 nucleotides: TGTTCCAGCGGTTCCGCCACTATCTCCCAGTTCTTC. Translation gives CSSGSATISQFF.

The CDR3 nucleotides read TGTGCCAGCAGCTTGGCAGGGGCAGACAATCAGCCCCAGCATTTT. Its protein is CASSLAGADNQPQHF. The V call is TRBV5-4, the J call TRBJ1-5, with a weak D call TRBD1 (6 bases). The V gene lost 0 bases and the J gene lost 3 bases, with 10 bases spanning the gap. Germline-derived CDR1 and CDR2 are SGHNT and YYREEE (reference sequence). The CDR3 length is 15 residues.

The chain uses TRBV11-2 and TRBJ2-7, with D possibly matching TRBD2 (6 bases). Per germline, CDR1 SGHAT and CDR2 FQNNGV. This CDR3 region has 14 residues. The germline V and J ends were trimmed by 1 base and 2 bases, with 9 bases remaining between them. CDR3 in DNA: TGTGCCAGCAGCTTAGCTCCGGGGGCCTACGAGCAGTACTTC. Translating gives CASSLAPGAYEQYF.